These 20 T cell receptor beta chains originate from one sample sequenced in a study of T cells in Graves' hyperthyroidism and ophthalmopathy. TCR beta CDR3 region amplification was performed from RNA transcripts. The HTBI primer set served for first-round RT-PCR of the TCR CDR3. TCRdb fed the multiplex PCR reads into MiXCR, producing one record per CDR3 protein. Of roughly 180,000 distinct CDR3 sequences in the sample, roughly 10% were seen once. What was sequenced was blood. All receptors come from a woman between 18 and 30 years old with Graves' hyperthyroidism that later progressed to Graves' ophthalmopathy.

This clonotype showed up many times. This chain uses TRBV7-6 with TRBJ2-6; D may match TRBD1 or TRBD2 (5 bases each). The V and J ends lost 1 base and 0 bases respectively, with 19 bases between them. The CDR3 spans 20 residues. Germline V lookup: CDR1 SGHVS, CDR2 FNYEAQ. The CDR3 protein is CASSLVIPGRGPSGANVLTF. DNA for the CDR3: TGTGCCAGCAGCTTAGTCATTCCGGGACGAGGCCCCTCTGGGGCCAACGTCCTGACTTTC.

This clonotype showed up many times. The genes are TRBV28 and TRBJ1-3; D remains ambiguous. Trimming removed 7 bases from V and 4 bases from J, with 8 bases in between. Germline CDR1 reads MDHEN; CDR2 reads SYDVKM. This CDR3 region has 12 residues. CDR3 in DNA: TGTGCCAGCAAAAGACAAGGAAACACCATATATTTT. Its protein is CASKRQGNTIYF. The variable domain in full, completed from reference TRBV28 and TRBJ1-3, reads DVKVTQSSRYLVKRTGEKVFLECVQDMDHENMFWYRQDPGLGLRLIYFSYDVKMKEKGDIPEGYSVSREKKERFSLILESASTNQTSMYLCASKRQGNTIYFGEGSWLTVV.

The sample holds a few counts of this clonotype. The J gene is TRBJ1-5, the V gene TRBV20-1; 7 nucleotides align to TRBD1. Germline V lookup: CDR1 DFQATT, CDR2 SNEGSKA (reference sequence). After removal of 1 base from V and 6 bases from J, the junction contained 3 bases not matched to a gene. This CDR3 has 13 amino acids. The CDR3, as DNA: TGCAGTGCTAGAGGGACAGGAGCTCAGCCCCAGCATTTT. It encodes CSARGTGAQPQHF.

The V gene is TRBV4-2, the J gene TRBJ1-4; 8 nucleotides align to TRBD1. This CDR3 has 16 amino acids. CDR1 is LGHNA, CDR2 YNFKEQ, per germline. V lost 3 bases to trimming and J lost 3 bases; unmatched junction nucleotides: 6. The CDR3 protein is CASSHAGQGANEKLFF. Written as DNA, the CDR3 is TGTGCCAGCAGCCATGCCGGACAGGGAGCTAATGAAAAACTGTTTTTT.

CDR3 nucleotide sequence: TGTGCCAGCAGCTTGGTGACCCGACGGAGAATCACCGGGGAGCTGTTTTTT. Protein product: CASSLVTRRRITGELFF. The chain uses TRBV5-6 and TRBJ2-2, with D unclear. Trimming left V 0 bases short and J 4 bases short, with 16 bases between. This CDR3 has 17 residues. The germline V gene encodes CDR1 SGHDT and CDR2 YYEEEE.

This clonotype was seen repeatedly, ten times or more. J is TRBJ2-7 and V is TRBV27; possible D gene TRBD1, 5 bases. Trimming took 6 bases from V and 2 from J, leaving 29 bases between them. There are 19 residues in the CDR3. From germline, CDR1 is MNHEY and CDR2 SMNVEV (reference sequence). DNA for the CDR3: TGTGCCAGCAGCTCACTTCCACCTCCTGGACACTTGAAACCCTACGAGCAGTACTTC. As protein: CASSSLPPPGHLKPYEQYF.

At least ten counts were recorded for this clonotype. The CDR3 spells CASRENNEQFF. The DNA for the CDR3 is TGTGCCAGCAGGGAGAACAATGAGCAGTTCTTC. V gene TRBV2 combines with J gene TRBJ2-1; the D is unclear. The V gene lost 6 bases and the J gene lost 5 bases, with 5 bases spanning the gap. There are 11 residues in the CDR3. The V gene's germline CDR1 is SNHLY and CDR2 FYNNEI.

This clonotype was seen at least ten times. The CDR3 region is CSAGGSSGTTYEQYF. For the CDR3, the DNA is TGCAGTGCTGGAGGTTCTAGCGGGACAACCTACGAGCAGTACTTC. The chain is built from TRBV20-1 and TRBJ2-7, with 9 bases identical to TRBD2. V was clipped by 5 bases and J by 2 bases; unmatched bases: 10. Germline V gene data show CDR1 as DFQATT and CDR2 as SNEGSKA (reference sequence). The CDR3 totals 15 residues.

This chain uses TRBV12-3 or TRBV12-4 with TRBJ2-2; a weak D match, TRBD2 (6 bases). Trimming cost V 5 bases and J 1 base, with 14 bases left between them. The CDR3 runs to 16 residues. As DNA, the CDR3 is TGTGCCAGCAGTCAATATAGCGGACTGAACACCGGGGAGCTGTTTTTT. Its protein product is CASSQYSGLNTGELFF.

This clonotype was found a few times. This chain uses TRBV7-8 with TRBJ2-5, with 7 bases matching TRBD1. V was pared by 5 bases and J by 2 bases, with 5 bases of the junction left unmatched. The CDR3 contains 14 residues. The V gene's germline CDR1 is SGHVS and CDR2 FQNEAQ. The CDR3 is CASSQPGQQETQYF. For the CDR3, the DNA is TGTGCCAGCAGCCAACCGGGACAGCAAGAGACCCAGTACTTC.

The table lists this clonotype with many counts. The chain carries TRBV6-1 and TRBJ1-2, with TRBD1 matching 8 bases. Unmatched junction bases numbered 10, after V lost 2 bases and J lost 8 bases. The CDR3 is 15 residues long. The V gene's germline CDR1 is MNHNS and CDR2 SASEGT. CDR3 in amino acids: CASSENVDRGRGYTF. CDR3 coding DNA: TGTGCCAGCAGTGAAAATGTTGACAGGGGAAGGGGCTACACCTTC.

The chain couples TRBV18 to TRBJ2-1; 14 bases are a match to TRBD2. The CDR3 extends over 19 amino acids. Germline V lookup: CDR1 KGHSH, CDR2 LQKENI. Losses at the gene ends were 2 bases for V and 1 base for J; bases not matched to a gene: 7. In nucleotides, the CDR3 is TGTGCCAGCTCACCAACCGGGACTAGCGGGGGCTTTTCCTACAATGAGCAGTTCTTC. Translation gives CASSPTGTSGGFSYNEQFF.

The chain is built from TRBV12-3 or TRBV12-4 and TRBJ2-1, with 7 bases aligning to TRBD1. The V segment lost 5 bases and the J segment 7 bases; nucleotides outside the gene matches: 8. The length of the CDR3 is 14 residues. CDR3 region: CASSPRTGPNEQFF. The CDR3 DNA is TGTGCCAGCAGTCCCCGGACAGGACCAAATGAGCAGTTCTTC.

The table lists this clonotype with many counts. The J gene is TRBJ2-1, the V gene TRBV9; 8 bases are shared with TRBD2. The CDR3 spans 15 residues. V shed 0 bases, J shed 2 bases, and the junction held 1 base outside the gene matches. Germline CDR1 and CDR2: SGDLS and YYNGEE. The CDR3 DNA is TGTGCCAGCAGCGTAGGACTAGCGACCTACAATGAGCAGTTCTTC. Its translation: CASSVGLATYNEQFF.

This clonotype was counted at least ten times. This sequence joins TRBV30 and TRBJ1-5; D is unresolved. The CDR3 contains 13 residues. The V end lost 0 bases, the J end lost 7 bases, and 10 bases lay between the germline ends. Germline loops: CDR1 GTSNPN, CDR2 SVGIG (reference sequence). CDR3 sequence (DNA): TGTGCCTGGAGTGTTAAAGGGAACCAGCCCCAGCATTTT. As protein: CAWSVKGNQPQHF.

This clonotype was counted many times. V gene TRBV7-2 combines with J gene TRBJ1-1; weak D call: TRBD1 (6 bases). V lost 4 bases to trimming and J lost 3 bases, with 12 bases between them. This CDR3 comprises 14 residues. CDR1 is SGHTA and CDR2 is FQGNSA in the germline V gene. The CDR3 DNA reads TGTGCCAGCAGCTCAGCAGAGGGGGACACTGAAGCTTTCTTT. Its protein is CASSSAEGDTEAFF.

In this sample, this clonotype turned up many times. V and J are TRBV28 and TRBJ2-7, with 9 bases aligning to TRBD1. The length of the CDR3 is 14 residues. J lost 3 bases, V lost 6 bases, and 6 bases had no gene match. Germline-derived CDR1 and CDR2 are MDHEN and SYDVKM. The CDR3 is CASRGQGEVYEQYF. Written as DNA, the CDR3 is TGTGCCAGCAGGGGACAGGGAGAAGTCTACGAGCAGTACTTC.

This clonotype was picked up many times. The gene calls are TRBV29-1 and TRBJ1-2; D remains ambiguous. Germline V gene lookup returns CDR1 SQVTM and CDR2 ANQGSEA. The CDR3 is 12 amino acids. Trimming took off 2 bases at V and 6 bases at J, with 10 bases between the two ends. The CDR3 DNA sequence: TGCAGCGTTGAATCCGCAACCCATGGCTACACCTTC. It encodes CSVESATHGYTF.

This clonotype was observed at least ten times. For the CDR3, the DNA is TGTGCCAGCAGTGGGCAGTCCTCCTATAATTCACCCCTCCACTTT. Translating it yields CASSGQSSYNSPLHF. The chain employs TRBV2 and TRBJ1-6, with D hard to call. V lost 4 bases and J 0 bases, leaving 7 bases between the germline ends. Germline V CDR1 and CDR2: SNHLY, FYNNEI. The CDR3 covers 15 residues.

This clonotype was detected ten times or more. The chain links TRBV30 to TRBJ1-1; the match to TRBD1 covers 10 bases. This CDR3 is 13 amino acids long. CDR1 and CDR2 from the germline V gene are GTSNPN and SVGIG (reference sequence). The V and J ends lost 5 bases and 7 bases, in that order; junction bases with no gene match: 7. CDR3 sequence: CAWRQGAISEAFF. CDR3 DNA sequence: TGTGCCTGGCGACAGGGGGCTATTAGTGAAGCTTTCTTT.